These T cell receptor beta chains were read from a single sample in a study of T cells after yellow fever vaccination. A single record per CDR3 protein comes from TCRdb applying MiXCR to the 5' RACE reads. The profile shows under 300,000 distinct CDR3 sequences, approximately 13% of them singletons. The material sequenced was CD4+ T cells sorted from PBMCs, taken 45 days after the yellow fever booster vaccination. The receptors were gathered from a man aged 25-45 years who received the YFV17D yellow fever vaccine. Each CDR3 is given with its conserved first and last residue. D genes are given only for firm matches. The size entry is marked missing in some rows and otherwise reads once, few, many or a size class.

TRBV29-1,TRBJ2-7,many,TRBD1,13,CSVGQGHSYEQYF,TGCAGCGTTGGACAGGGACATTCCTACGAGCAGTACTTC
TRBV9,TRBJ1-4,few,.,14,CASSVEAANEKLFF,TGTGCCAGCAGCGTAGAGGCAGCTAATGAAAAACTGTTTTTT
TRBV10-3,TRBJ2-3,few,TRBD2,15,CAIRREKALPDTQYF,TGTGCCATCAGGCGGGAGAAGGCGCTACCAGATACGCAGTATTTT
TRBV11-1,TRBJ2-1,.,.,15,CASSHGFSGPGEQFF,TGTGCCAGCAGCCATGGATTCAGCGGACCTGGTGAGCAGTTCTTC
TRBV7-2,TRBJ2-5,.,TRBD1,13,CASSEGQQETQYF,TGTGCCAGCAGCGAGGGACAGCAAGAGACCCAGTACTTC
TRBV7-2,TRBJ2-2,.,.,14,CASSLEAGRGELFF,TGTGCCAGCAGCTTAGAGGCAGGGAGAGGGGAGCTGTTTTTT
TRBV18,TRBJ2-7,.,.,15,CASSALPGPGLEQYF,TGTGCCAGCTCAGCCTTGCCGGGACCCGGGCTTGAGCAGTACTTC
TRBV10-3,TRBJ2-2,.,TRBD2,15,CAPLDGGRNTGELFF,TGTGCCCCCCTGGACGGCGGGAGGAACACCGGGGAGCTGTTTTTT
TRBV6-5,TRBJ2-1,.,TRBD2,15,CASSSLTAGGGEQFF,TGTGCCAGCAGTTCCCTCACTGCGGGAGGGGGTGAGCAGTTCTTC
TRBV29-1,TRBJ2-1,many,.,13,CSVASQPYNEQFF,TGCAGCGTTGCTAGTCAGCCCTACAATGAGCAGTTCTTC
TRBV6-5,TRBJ2-3,many,.,12,CASRASGDTQYF,TGTGCCAGCAGGGCCTCGGGTGATACGCAGTATTTT
TRBV5-1,TRBJ1-1,many,TRBD1,13,CASRGQGNTEAFF,TGCGCCAGCAGGGGACAGGGTAACACTGAAGCTTTCTTT
TRBV6-1,TRBJ2-2,.,.,14,CASRGAYGTGELFF,TGTGCCAGCAGAGGGGCCTATGGCACCGGGGAGCTGTTTTTT
TRBV7-2,TRBJ2-3,.,.,13,CASSSPVVDTQYF,TGTGCCAGCAGCTCCCCAGTAGTAGATACGCAGTATTTT
TRBV6-1,TRBJ2-3,few,TRBD2,14,CASSQLAGEGTQYF,TGTGCCAGCAGCCAACTAGCGGGAGAGGGTACGCAGTATTTT
TRBV19,TRBJ2-7,few,TRBD2,14,CASSPRTSAGEQYF,TGTGCCAGTAGTCCCCGGACTAGCGCTGGCGAGCAGTACTTC
TRBV15,TRBJ2-1,.,.,15,CATSSRSGTYNEQFF,TGTGCCACCAGCAGCCGTAGCGGCACGTACAATGAGCAGTTCTTC
TRBV7-7,TRBJ2-7,few,.,14,CASSLVKGSYEQYF,TGTGCTAGCAGCTTAGTTAAGGGCTCCTACGAGCAGTACTTC
TRBV5-1,TRBJ2-1,.,TRBD1,16,CASSPFDRGQSNEQFF,TGCGCCAGCAGCCCCTTCGACAGGGGTCAGTCGAATGAGCAGTTCTTC
TRBV20-1,TRBJ2-5,few,.,13,CSAGGGAGETQYF,TGCAGTGCTGGTGGGGGGGCTGGAGAGACCCAGTACTTC
TRBV10-3,TRBJ2-7,.,.,15,CAISEKGLASDEQYF,TGTGCCATCAGTGAAAAGGGGCTAGCTAGCGACGAGCAGTACTTC
TRBV21-1,TRBJ2-1,.,.,14,CASSTQGRGGEQFF,TGTGCCAGCAGCACCCAGGGACGGGGTGGTGAGCAGTTCTTC
TRBV3-1,TRBJ1-3,few,.,15,CASSSRTSSGNTIYF,TGTGCCAGCAGCTCTCGGACATCCTCTGGAAACACCATATATTTT
TRBV10-3,TRBJ2-1,few,TRBD2,15,CAISSFSGGDNEQFF,TGTGCCATCAGTAGTTTTAGCGGGGGAGACAATGAGCAGTTCTTC
TRBV9,TRBJ2-3,few,TRBD1,16,CASSKQPDRGGDTQYF,TGTGCCAGCAGTAAGCAGCCTGACAGGGGTGGGGATACGCAGTATTTT
TRBV27,TRBJ2-1,.,TRBD2,15,CASSLNRLAGVEQFF,TGTGCCAGCAGTTTAAACCGACTAGCGGGAGTTGAGCAGTTCTTC
TRBV12-3/TRBV12-4,TRBJ1-5,.,.,15,CASSFREISNKPQHF,TGTGCCAGCAGTTTCCGGGAAATTAGCAATAAGCCCCAGCATTTT
TRBV5-1,TRBJ2-1,few,.,15,CASSLASGPYNEQFF,TGCGCCAGCAGCTTGGCCAGCGGGCCGTACAATGAGCAGTTCTTC
TRBV5-8,TRBJ2-7,.,.,15,CASSFPSARPYEQYF,TGTGCCAGCAGCTTTCCATCAGCTAGGCCCTACGAGCAGTACTTC
TRBV5-1,TRBJ2-7,few,TRBD2,17,CASSFLSGTSPTYEQYF,TGCGCCAGCAGCTTCTTGTCCGGGACTAGCCCTACCTACGAGCAGTACTTC
TRBV10-3,TRBJ2-2,.,.,15,CAPPSADPDTGELFF,TGTGCCCCCCCGTCGGCGGATCCGGACACCGGGGAGCTGTTTTTT
TRBV29-1,TRBJ2-7,.,.,14,CSVETQKNSYEQYF,TGCAGCGTCGAAACGCAGAAAAACTCCTACGAGCAGTACTTC
TRBV9,TRBJ1-1,few,.,15,CASSVDAKGGTEAFF,TGTGCCAGCAGCGTAGACGCCAAAGGGGGCACTGAAGCTTTCTTT
TRBV20-1,TRBJ2-3,.,TRBD2,14,CSASFGRGTDTQYF,TGCAGTGCTAGTTTTGGGAGGGGAACAGATACGCAGTATTTT
TRBV7-2,TRBJ2-7,.,TRBD1,14,CASSSPGTGNEQYF,TGTGCCAGCAGTTCACCCGGGACAGGGAACGAGCAGTACTTC
TRBV5-1,TRBJ2-3,few,.,14,CASSHRTDTDTQYF,TGCGCCAGCAGCCATCGGACAGACACAGATACGCAGTATTTT
TRBV7-2,TRBJ2-3,.,TRBD2,13,CASSPRGADTQYF,TGTGCCAGCAGCCCGCGGGGGGCAGATACGCAGTATTTT
TRBV7-8,TRBJ2-3,few,.,15,CASSLMRGTTDTQYF,TGTGCCAGCAGCTTAATGAGGGGGACCACAGATACGCAGTATTTT
TRBV5-1,TRBJ2-5,few,TRBD2,15,CASSTLAGARETQYF,TGCGCCAGCAGCACCTTAGCGGGAGCACGGGAGACCCAGTACTTC
TRBV20-1,TRBJ2-3,.,TRBD2,15,CSARLAGPRVDTQYF,TGCAGTGCTAGACTAGCGGGACCTCGGGTAGATACGCAGTATTTT
TRBV7-9,TRBJ2-7,few,TRBD1,13,CASRPDRAGEQYF,TGTGCCAGCAGACCAGACAGGGCTGGCGAGCAGTACTTC
TRBV7-2,TRBJ2-1,.,TRBD2,15,CASSLVGTSSNEQFF,TGTGCCAGCAGCTTAGTAGGGACTAGCAGTAATGAGCAGTTCTTC
TRBV20-1,TRBJ2-5,many,.,11,CSARDSKTQYF,TGCAGTGCTAGAGATTCGAAGACCCAGTACTTC
TRBV5-6,TRBJ1-2,few,.,16,CASSYGGLTADYGYTF,TGTGCCAGCAGCTATGGGGGTCTAACAGCTGACTATGGCTACACCTTC
TRBV6-2/TRBV6-3,TRBJ1-5,few,.,13,CASRRQVGQPQHF,TGTGCCAGCAGGCGACAGGTAGGGCAGCCCCAGCATTTT
TRBV2,TRBJ2-5,.,.,18,CASSERLLRDPIQETQYF,TGTGCCAGCAGTGAAAGGCTCCTCCGGGACCCGATCCAAGAGACCCAGTACTTC
TRBV5-1,TRBJ1-2,few,.,12,CASKEGLLGYTF,TGCGCCAGCAAGGAAGGGTTACTTGGCTACACCTTC